The 29 T cell receptor beta chains listed next were all sequenced from one sample in a study of blood T cell repertoires in COVID-19. Sequenced by immunoSEQ multiplex PCR; TCRdb stores in-frame clones only, minus some. The sample carries some 120,000 clones, 88% recorded once. Sequencing was done on a sample of peripheral blood. These receptors originate from a man aged 45-60 years with acute or convalescent COVID-19.

The chain joins TRBV9 to TRBJ2-7; tentative D call: TRBD2 (6 bases). Trimming cost V 0 bases and J 0 bases, with 10 bases left between them. The CDR3 is 15 residues long. CDR1 is SGDLS, CDR2 YYNGEE, per germline. The CDR3 DNA is TGTGCCAGCAGCGTAGGACTAGACAGCTCCTACGAGCAGTACTTC. Amino acid sequence: CASSVGLDSSYEQYF.

The rearrangement uses TRBV27 and TRBJ2-7; 7 nucleotides match TRBD2. The length of the CDR3 is 17 residues. The V gene's germline CDR1 is MNHEY and CDR2 SMNVEV (reference sequence). The V segment lost 4 bases and the J segment 5 bases; nucleotides outside the gene matches: 17. CDR3 nucleotide sequence: TGTGCCAGCAGTTCCCGTCCGGGGCGGGAGCTTGGGGACGAGCAGTACTTC. It encodes CASSSRPGRELGDEQYF.

This clone occurred a few times. The chain employs TRBV19 and TRBJ2-2, with 13 nucleotides matching TRBD2. The germline V gene encodes CDR1 LNHDA and CDR2 SQIVND (reference sequence). J gave up 7 bases and V 5 bases, and 7 bases lay outside the gene matches. The CDR3 has 16 residues. CDR3 in amino acids: CASSVLAGGPYGELFF. CDR3 nucleotide sequence: TGTGCCAGTAGTGTACTAGCGGGAGGGCCTTACGGGGAGCTGTTTTTT.

CDR3: CASSQGQGPTNEKLFF. The DNA for the CDR3 is TGTGCCAGCTCCCAAGGACAGGGCCCAACTAATGAAAAACTGTTTTTT. The chain recombines TRBV18 with TRBJ1-4, with 8 bases matching TRBD1. J lost 0 bases, V lost 6 bases, and 6 bases had no gene match. Germline CDR1 KGHSH, CDR2 LQKENI. The CDR3 contains 16 residues.

The gene calls are TRBV7-7 and TRBJ2-2; TRBD1 matches 9 bases. The CDR3 is 16 amino acids. Trimming removed 5 bases from V and 7 bases from J; junction bases left unmatched: 11. Germline assignment: CDR1 SSHAT and CDR2 FNYEAQ (reference sequence). CDR3 protein: CASSPRGQGRNGELFF. The CDR3 bases are TGTGCCAGCAGCCCTAGGGGACAGGGCCGCAACGGGGAGCTGTTTTTT.

The genes are TRBV6-5 and TRBJ2-1; D not certain. The length of the CDR3 is 15 residues. Per the germline V gene, CDR1 is MNHEY and CDR2 is SVGAGI. V was trimmed by 7 bases and J by 6 bases, leaving 19 bases between them. This chain's CDR3 is CASTRLPQIPNEQFF. In nucleotides, the CDR3 is TGTGCCAGCACCAGGCTGCCCCAAATCCCCAATGAGCAGTTCTTC.

V is TRBV27 and J is TRBJ2-5, with D perhaps TRBD2 (6 bases). V lost 2 bases to trimming and J lost 4 bases, with 14 bases between them. The CDR3 loop spans 15 amino acids. CDR1 and CDR2 from the germline V gene are MNHEY and SMNVEV (reference sequence). The CDR3 DNA reads as TGTGCCAGCAGTTTACGAGCGGGCGCAGCAGAGACCCAGTACTTC. Translated: CASSLRAGAAETQYF.

This rearrangement joins TRBV24-1 to TRBJ2-1, with D maybe TRBD2 (6 bases). The germline V gene encodes CDR1 KGHDR and CDR2 SFDVKD. CDR3 length: 17 amino acids. The V end was cut by 2 bases, the J end by 0 bases, with 13 bases between. The CDR3 nucleotides are TGTGCCACCAGTGATTCGTGGTCCGGGAGCTCCTACAATGAGCAGTTCTTC. The encoded protein is CATSDSWSGSSYNEQFF.

V is TRBV19 and J is TRBJ1-4; the match to TRBD1 covers 7 bases. Germline lookup yields CDR1 LNHDA and CDR2 SQIVND (reference sequence). The V and J ends lost 4 bases and 3 bases, in that order; junction bases with no gene match: 5. The length of the CDR3 is 15 residues. The CDR3 loop is CASSSRQGSNEKLFF. CDR3 DNA: TGTGCCAGTAGTAGCCGACAGGGCTCTAATGAAAAACTGTTTTTT.

J is TRBJ2-5 and V is TRBV27, with 10 bases identical to TRBD1. Germline CDR1 MNHEY, CDR2 SMNVEV (reference sequence). The CDR3 has 14 residues. J gave up 4 bases and V 5 bases, and 4 bases lay outside the gene matches. DNA of the CDR3: TGTGCCAGCAGTCCCCGGACAGGGGGAGAGACCCAGTACTTC. Protein product: CASSPRTGGETQYF.

V usage is TRBV27 and J usage is TRBJ2-7, with TRBD1 identical over 9 bases. Germline values: CDR1 MNHEY, CDR2 SMNVEV (reference sequence). The CDR3 is 14 residues long. The junction had 3 bases not matched to a gene; V was cut back by 5 bases and J by 1 base. The CDR3 loop is CASSPDRGSYEQYF. The CDR3 bases are TGTGCCAGCAGTCCCGACAGGGGGTCCTACGAGCAGTACTTC.

V is TRBV19 and J is TRBJ2-1; possible D gene TRBD2, 5 bases. CDR1 LNHDA and CDR2 SQIVND come from the germline V gene (reference sequence). V lost 3 bases, J lost 0 bases, and 12 bases lay in between. This CDR3 region has 16 residues. The CDR3 bases are TGTGCCAGTAGTATTCAGCGGACCAGCTCCTACAATGAGCAGTTCTTC. This codes for CASSIQRTSSYNEQFF.

The CDR3 sequence: CASQSTTQPQHF. The CDR3 nucleotides are TGTGCCAGCCAGTCGACAACACAGCCCCAGCATTTT. V and J are TRBV2 and TRBJ1-5; the D is unclear. The CDR3 covers 12 residues. V was cut by 8 bases and J by 7 bases, with 12 bases left in between. Germline V gene data show CDR1 as SNHLY and CDR2 as FYNNEI.

The chain is built from TRBV19 and TRBJ1-6; D possibly corresponds to TRBD1 (6 bases). CDR3 length: 12 residues. V gave up 5 bases and J gave up 14 bases, with 13 bases separating them. Germline V gives CDR1 LNHDA, CDR2 SQIVND (reference sequence). The CDR3 protein is CASSSTGSALHF. The CDR3 DNA sequence: TGTGCCAGTAGTTCCACAGGGTCGGCCCTCCACTTT. Full variable domain (remainder filled in from reference TRBV19 and TRBJ1-6): DGGITQSPKYLFRKEGQNVTLSCEQNLNHDAMYWYRQDPGQGLRLIYYSQIVNDFQKGDIAEGYSVSREKKESFPLTVTSAQKNPTAFYLCASSSTGSALHFGNGTRLTVT.

The table lists this clone with a few counts. This chain uses TRBV3-1 (or the pseudogene TRBV3-2) with TRBJ2-1; D call uncertain. The V end was cut by 1 base, the J end by 2 bases, with 12 bases between. The V gene's germline CDR1 is LGHDT and CDR2 YNNKEL (reference sequence). The CDR3 totals 16 residues. CDR3 DNA: TGTGCCAGCAGCCAAGGAGGAGCGACGCCCTACAATGAGCAGTTCTTC. Protein: CASSQGGATPYNEQFF.

The chain combines TRBV6-5 with TRBJ2-7; TRBD2 agrees at 9 bases. The V and J ends lost 4 bases and 2 bases, in that order; junction bases with no gene match: 9. The CDR3 runs 16 residues. Germline assignment: CDR1 MNHEY and CDR2 SVGAGI. CDR3 DNA: TGTGCCAGCAGTTCCTTCCGGACTAGCGTAACCTACGAGCAGTACTTC. It codes for CASSSFRTSVTYEQYF.

The chain carries TRBV7-9 and TRBJ2-2, with a tentative D call TRBD2 (6 bases). Germline assignment: CDR1 SEHNR and CDR2 FQNEAQ (reference sequence). The CDR3 consists of 16 residues. V dropped 1 base and J dropped 2 bases, with 11 bases sitting between them. The CDR3 is CASSLVSGVNTGELFF. As DNA, the CDR3 is TGTGCCAGCAGCTTAGTTTCGGGGGTTAACACCGGGGAGCTGTTTTTT.

The V call is TRBV27, the J call TRBJ1-1; 9 positions match TRBD1. With V trimmed by 6 bases and J by 3 bases, 11 bases remained unmatched. Germline CDR1 and CDR2: MNHEY and SMNVEV (reference sequence). The CDR3 has 16 amino acids. CDR3 DNA sequence: TGTGCCAGCAGGAAGGACAGGGGTAGGGGGGACACTGAAGCTTTCTTT. It yields the protein CASRKDRGRGDTEAFF.

This clone has only one observation. This sequence joins TRBV6-1 and TRBJ1-5; D uncertain. This CDR3 has 13 residues. V gave up 6 bases and J gave up 6 bases, with 12 bases separating them. Germline V gene data show CDR1 as MNHNS and CDR2 as SASEGT. For the CDR3, the DNA is TGTGCCAGCAGCTTGGAAGACTCTCAGCCCCAGCATTTT. This gives the protein CASSLEDSQPQHF.

V and J are TRBV29-1 and TRBJ2-7, with a weak D call TRBD1 (7 bases). Trimming removed 6 bases at V and 5 bases at J, with 11 bases between. Germline values: CDR1 SQVTM, CDR2 ANQGSEA. The CDR3 is 11 amino acids. CDR3 amino acids: CSVDREDEQYF. The CDR3 DNA sequence: TGCAGCGTAGACAGGGAGGACGAGCAGTACTTC.

The chain combines TRBV19 with TRBJ2-3; 10 bases agree with TRBD2. V shed 5 bases and J 4 bases; nucleotides not matched to a gene: 9. In germline, CDR1 is LNHDA, CDR2 SQIVND (reference sequence). This CDR3 has 16 residues. The CDR3 spells CASSPHGLAAPDTQYF. The CDR3 bases are TGTGCCAGTAGTCCCCACGGACTAGCGGCCCCAGATACGCAGTATTTT. Combining the CDR3 with reference TRBV19 and TRBJ2-3 gives the whole variable domain DGGITQSPKYLFRKEGQNVTLSCEQNLNHDAMYWYRQDPGQGLRLIYYSQIVNDFQKGDIAEGYSVSREKKESFPLTVTSAQKNPTAFYLCASSPHGLAAPDTQYFGPGTRLTVL.

V is TRBV3-1 (or the pseudogene TRBV3-2) and J is TRBJ2-5; D is uncertain. Trimming cost V 0 bases and J 5 bases, with 13 bases left between them. The CDR3 runs to 15 residues. Germline assignment: CDR1 LGHDT and CDR2 YNNKEL (reference sequence). The CDR3 here is CASSQDQAGPETQYF. As DNA, the CDR3 is TGTGCCAGCAGCCAAGATCAGGCTGGGCCGGAGACCCAGTACTTC.

The rearrangement links TRBV10-2 to TRBJ2-2; 10 nucleotides match TRBD1. The CDR3 sequence is 16 residues long. The trim removed 0 bases at V and 6 bases at J, leaving 4 bases unmatched. Germline lookup yields CDR1 WSHSY and CDR2 SAAADI. For the CDR3, the DNA is TGCGCCAGCAGTGAGTCAGGGACAGGGGCGGCCGGGGAGCTGTTTTTT. The encoded protein is CASSESGTGAAGELFF.

The sample holds a few counts of this clone. The V gene is TRBV5-6, the J gene TRBJ1-2; TRBD1 agrees at 7 bases. V trimming: 0 bases; J trimming: 7 bases; junction bases outside the gene matches: 3. The CDR3 sequence is 13 residues long. The germline V gene has CDR1 SGHDT and CDR2 YYEEEE. The CDR3 nucleotides read TGTGCCAGCAGCTTGGGGACAGGAGCTGGCTACACCTTC. Translated, it gives CASSLGTGAGYTF.

The rearrangement uses TRBV18 and TRBJ2-7, with D unclear. CDR3 length equals 13 residues. V gave up 2 bases and J gave up 5 bases, with 10 bases separating them. Germline V gene sequence: CDR1 KGHSH, CDR2 LQKENI. CDR3 in amino acids: CASSPAWRNEQYF. Written as DNA, the CDR3 is TGTGCCAGCTCACCAGCGTGGAGAAACGAGCAGTACTTC.

V gene TRBV24-1 combines with J gene TRBJ1-3; D may be TRBD1 (5 bases). V lost 6 bases and J 3 bases, leaving 14 bases between the germline ends. This CDR3 has 15 residues. CDR1 KGHDR and CDR2 SFDVKD come from the germline V gene. The CDR3 loop is CATSLKGFVGNTIYF. The DNA of the CDR3 is TGTGCCACCAGTCTAAAGGGGTTTGTTGGAAACACCATATATTTT.

This clone showed up just once. The chain employs TRBV11-3 and TRBJ2-2; D not certain. Looked up from germline, CDR1 is SGHNT and CDR2 is YENEEA. This CDR3 has 18 amino acids. V gave up 4 bases and J gave up 2 bases, with 20 bases separating them. As DNA, the CDR3 is TGTGCCAGCAGCTCCCGACTGTCTCGCGGCATAAACACCGGGGAGCTGTTTTTT. Translated: CASSSRLSRGINTGELFF.

The chain combines TRBV24-1 with TRBJ2-1; 8 nucleotides line up with TRBD1. This CDR3 has 16 amino acids. CDR1 is KGHDR, CDR2 SFDVKD, per germline. V lost 9 bases to trimming and J lost 1 base; unmatched junction nucleotides: 10. For the CDR3, the DNA is TGTGCCACCTCTCCATCCACAGGGGGTTCCTACAATGAGCAGTTCTTC. This translates into CATSPSTGGSYNEQFF.

This clone was recorded only once. The chain links TRBV19 to TRBJ2-1; D is possibly TRBD2 (6 bases). CDR1 is LNHDA and CDR2 is SQIVND in the germline V gene (reference sequence). This CDR3 comprises 15 residues. V lost 3 bases and J 12 bases, leaving 21 bases between the germline ends. The CDR3 loop reads CASSMGWAGTRGQFF. The CDR3 DNA reads as TGTGCCAGTAGTATGGGCTGGGCGGGAACTAGGGGGCAGTTCTTC.